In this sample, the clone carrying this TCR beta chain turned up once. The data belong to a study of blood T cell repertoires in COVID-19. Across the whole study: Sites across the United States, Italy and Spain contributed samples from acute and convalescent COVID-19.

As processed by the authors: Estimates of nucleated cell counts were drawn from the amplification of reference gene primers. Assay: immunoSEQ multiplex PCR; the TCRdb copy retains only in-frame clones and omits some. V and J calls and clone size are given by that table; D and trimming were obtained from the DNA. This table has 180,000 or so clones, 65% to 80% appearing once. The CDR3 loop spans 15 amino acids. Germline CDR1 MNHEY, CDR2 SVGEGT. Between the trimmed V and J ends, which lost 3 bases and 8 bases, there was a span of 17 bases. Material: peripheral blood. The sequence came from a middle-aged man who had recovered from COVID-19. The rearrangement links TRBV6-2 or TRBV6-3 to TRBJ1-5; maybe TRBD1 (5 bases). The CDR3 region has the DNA TGTGCCAGCAGTTATCGAACAGGTCAGTGGGAGCCCCAGCATTTT. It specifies CASSYRTGQWEPQHF.